Shown below are 9 T cell receptor beta chains from a single sample sequenced in a study of T cells in Graves' hyperthyroidism and ophthalmopathy (dated by TCRdb to 2018 to 2020). Library creation used multiplex PCR. Sequencing was carried out with an Illumina HiSeq 2000. The TCR beta CDR3 regions were amplified from RNA transcripts. The TCR CDR3 was subjected to a first round of RT-PCR using the HTBI primer set and the Qiagen OneStep RT-PCR kit. In TCRdb, the public reads were trimmed at Q25 with fastp and aligned with MiXCR, with productive beta chains retained. Rows with one shared CDR3 protein collapse into an entry with the most common genes and DNA. Within this sample are a few hundred thousand distinct CDR3 sequences, with 15% to 19% of them counted one time only. 13% to 15% of the sample comes from the top ten. Sequenced material: blood. All receptors derive from a woman under 30 with Graves' hyperthyroidism.

This clonotype has at least ten counts. The rearrangement joins TRBV2 to TRBJ2-1; a weak D match, TRBD1 (6 bases). V was pared by 2 bases and J by 2 bases, with 10 bases between. CDR1 and CDR2 from the germline V gene are SNHLY and FYNNEI. The CDR3 length is 15 residues. DNA of the CDR3: TGTGCCAGCAGTGAACCCAGGGGACCCTACAATGAGCAGTTCTTC. Encoded protein: CASSEPRGPYNEQFF. Variable domain in full (rest from reference TRBV2 and TRBJ2-1): EPEVTQTPSHQVTQMGQEVILRCVPISNHLYFYWYRQILGQKVEFLVSFYNNEISEKSEIFDDQFSVERPDGSNFTLKIRSTKLEDSAMYFCASSEPRGPYNEQFFGPGTRLTVL.

This clonotype showed up many times. The CDR3 is CASSLGGAGQETQYF. The CDR3 DNA reads as TGTGCCAGCAGCTTAGGAGGGGCGGGGCAAGAGACCCAGTACTTC. The chain carries TRBV7-2 and TRBJ2-5, with D possibly being TRBD2 (6 bases). Germline CDR1 reads SGHTA; CDR2 reads FQGNSA. This CDR3 spans 15 amino acids. The ends were cut back, 1 base at V and 2 bases at J, with 11 bases in the middle.

This clonotype was seen a handful of times. J is TRBJ1-2 and V is TRBV12-3 or TRBV12-4; no clear D. The CDR3 loop spans 13 amino acids. The ends were cut back, 0 bases at V and 0 bases at J, with 2 bases in the middle. This CDR3 is CASSLASNYGYTF. CDR3 bases: TGTGCCAGCAGTTTAGCGTCTAACTATGGCTACACCTTC.

This clonotype was counted only a few times. The chain carries TRBV28 and TRBJ2-3; 8 bases match TRBD2. The CDR3 extends over 14 amino acids. The germline CDR1 and CDR2 sequences are MDHEN and SYDVKM. V dropped 7 bases and J dropped 8; count of bases not matched to a gene: 11. This CDR3 reads CASILAERRGTQYF. CDR3 coding DNA: TGTGCCAGCATACTAGCGGAGAGGAGGGGTACGCAGTATTTT.

This clonotype was detected a few times. V usage is TRBV19 and J usage is TRBJ2-1; D not certain. V was cut by 4 bases and J by 5 bases, with 9 bases left in between. Per the germline V gene, CDR1 is LNHDA and CDR2 is SQIVND (reference sequence). The CDR3 covers 13 residues. The CDR3 bases are TGTGCCAGTAGTAATGACCTCGACAATGAGCAGTTCTTC. Protein: CASSNDLDNEQFF.

CDR3 residues: CASSEGQGTHEQYF. DNA for the CDR3: TGTGCCAGCAGCGAGGGACAGGGTACCCACGAGCAGTACTTC. The V gene is TRBV7-9, the J gene TRBJ2-7; TRBD1 aligns across 9 bases. The CDR3 runs to 14 residues. With 5 bases clipped from V and 5 bases from J, the junction kept 7 bases outside the gene matches. Germline values: CDR1 SEHNR, CDR2 FQNEAQ (reference sequence).

In this sample, this clonotype turned up many times. The chain couples TRBV28 to TRBJ1-1; the match to TRBD1 covers 10 bases. This CDR3 is 14 amino acids long. Germline CDR1 and CDR2: MDHEN and SYDVKM. The CDR3 region has the DNA TGTGTCGGACAGACAGGGGGCGTGAACACTGAAGCTTTCTTT. It specifies CVGQTGGVNTEAFF.

This clonotype showed up just a few times. This chain uses TRBV7-2 with TRBJ2-4, with 7 bases lining up with TRBD2. This CDR3 is built from 17 residues. Germline V gene lookup returns CDR1 SGHTA and CDR2 FQGNSA. V gave up 0 bases and J gave up 7 bases; unmatched junction bases: 12. This CDR3 is CASSLAGIWGGRNIQYF. Written as DNA, the CDR3 is TGTGCCAGCAGCTTAGCCGGGATCTGGGGGGGTCGGAACATTCAGTACTTC.

In this sample, this clonotype turned up once. Given a much more abundant clone one base away, this may be a read error. J is TRBJ1-2 and V is TRBV20-1; maybe TRBD1 (6 bases). CDR1 DFQATT and CDR2 SNEGSKA come from the germline V gene (reference sequence). The CDR3 loop spans 14 amino acids. Here the CDR3 DNA reads TGCAGTACTAGAGATCTAGAGGGGGACTATGGCTACACCTTC. As protein: CSTRDLEGDYGYTF.